This is a list of T cell receptor beta chains from one sample in a study of CD8 T cells in Susac syndrome. TCRdb processed the immunoSEQ multiplex PCR reads anew with MiXCR; each CDR3 protein has one entry. The sample has roughly 200,000 distinct CDR3 sequences, 90% to 97% seen once. Sequenced material: CD4+ T cells from PBMCs. The receptors originated from a human donor with multiple sclerosis. The CDR3 runs from the conserved cysteine through the conserved F or W. D genes are given only for firm matches. Expanded clones get a size class; other rows say once, few or many, or leave the size out.

TRBV30,.,.,TRBJ2-7,CAWSLMGHEQYF,TGTGCCTGGAGTTTGATGGGACATGAGCAGTACTTC
TRBV20-1,.,.,TRBJ2-1,CSAGERAYNEQFF,TGCAGTGCCGGGGAGAGGGCCTACAATGAGCAGTTCTTC
TRBV11-2,.,.,TRBJ2-3,CASSLSGPDTQYF,TGTGCCAGCAGCTTATCAGGGCCAGATACGCAGTATTTT
TRBV7-9,.,.,TRBJ1-6,CASSPDSWGSPLHF,TGTGCCAGCAGCCCGGACAGCTGGGGTTCACCCCTCCACTTT
TRBV3-1,.,.,TRBJ1-1,CASSQAGVHTEAFF,TGTGCCAGCAGCCAAGCAGGGGTTCACACTGAAGCTTTCTTT
TRBV11-2,TRBD2,.,TRBJ2-1,CASSRRAGENNEQFF,TGTGCCAGCAGCCGACGGGCGGGGGAGAACAATGAGCAGTTCTTC
TRBV5-4,.,.,TRBJ1-1,CASSLIMGGDTEAFF,TGTGCCAGCAGCTTAATTATGGGAGGGGACACTGAAGCTTTCTTT
TRBV3-1,TRBD1,.,TRBJ1-1,CASSQATGGVNTEAFF,TGTGCCAGCAGCCAGGCTACAGGGGGGGTGAACACTGAAGCTTTCTTT
TRBV7-2,.,once,TRBJ1-6,CAAGSSYNSPLHF,TGTGCCGCGGGGAGCTCCTATAATTCACCCCTCCACTTT
TRBV24-1,.,.,TRBJ2-5,CATSAGASQYF,TGTGCCACCAGTGCAGGGGCGTCCCAATACTTC
TRBV18,.,.,TRBJ1-2,CASSPGDGGYTF,TGTGCCAGCTCACCAGGGGATGGTGGCTACACCTTC
TRBV20-1,TRBD1,.,TRBJ1-6,CSAPTKGQGESPLHF,TGCAGTGCTCCGACCAAAGGACAGGGGGAATCACCCCTCCACTTT
TRBV7-2,.,.,TRBJ1-2,CASSSQWGPAYGYTF,TGTGCCAGCAGCTCCCAATGGGGGCCGGCCTATGGCTACACCTTC
TRBV20-1,.,.,TRBJ1-2,CSARDQIYGYTF,TGCAGTGCTAGAGATCAAATCTATGGCTACACCTTC
TRBV3-1,.,few,TRBJ1-2,CASSQPENYGYTF,TGTGCCAGCAGCCAGCCGGAGAACTATGGCTACACCTTC
TRBV2,.,.,TRBJ2-1,CASSEGGANYNEQFF,TGTGCCAGCAGCGAAGGGGGGGCCAACTACAATGAGCAGTTCTTC
TRBV3-1,.,.,TRBJ2-1,CASSPLRGASNEQFF,TGTGCCAGCAGCCCCCTTCGAGGGGCCTCCAATGAGCAGTTCTTC
TRBV25-1,TRBD1,once,TRBJ2-1,CASSEYRGTGEDNEQFF,TGTGCCAGCAGTGAATATAGGGGGACAGGGGAGGACAATGAGCAGTTCTTC
TRBV30,TRBD2,.,TRBJ2-1,CAWSVTSGGYNEQFF,TGTGCCTGGAGTGTTACTAGCGGGGGTTACAATGAGCAGTTCTTC
TRBV2,TRBD2,.,TRBJ2-5,CASSDLGTSINQETQYF,TGTGCCAGCAGTGACCTCGGGACTAGCATAAACCAAGAGACCCAGTACTTC
TRBV6-1,.,.,TRBJ2-1,CASSGRGRGFGNEQFF,TGTGCCAGCAGTGGAAGGGGTAGAGGGTTCGGGAATGAGCAGTTCTTC
TRBV7-3,.,.,TRBJ1-5,CASSLFGARNQPQHF,TGTGCCAGCAGCTTATTCGGGGCACGGAATCAGCCCCAGCATTTT
TRBV3-1,.,once,TRBJ1-6,CASSLGIGGAGSPLHF,TGTGCCAGCAGCCTAGGAATTGGAGGGGCAGGGTCACCCCTCCACTTT
TRBV30,TRBD1,few,TRBJ2-7,CAWNPPRDREQYF,TGTGCCTGGAACCCCCCCCGGGACAGGGAGCAGTACTTC
TRBV11-3,TRBD2,.,TRBJ2-4,CASSLDDGFGGGENIQYF,TGTGCCAGCAGCTTAGATGATGGGTTTGGCGGGGGAGAAAACATTCAGTACTTC
TRBV3-1,TRBD2,.,TRBJ2-1,CASSHRRRGGLTYNEQFF,TGTGCCAGCAGCCACCGACGGCGCGGGGGGCTAACCTACAATGAGCAGTTCTTC
TRBV30,TRBD1,.,TRBJ1-1,CAWSHSYKDRDFFVNTEAFF,TGTGCCTGGAGCCATTCTTACAAAGACAGGGACTTCTTCGTTAACACTGAAGCTTTCTTT
TRBV7-2,.,.,TRBJ2-4,CASSLAGPTRYF,TGTGCCAGCAGCTTGGCAGGGCCAACACGGTACTTC
TRBV9,.,.,TRBJ1-6,CASSVGGNSPLHF,TGTGCCAGCAGCGTGGGCGGTAATTCACCCCTCCACTTT
TRBV5-1,.,.,TRBJ1-6,CASSPVGGDNSPLHF,TGCGCCAGCAGCCCAGTGGGGGGTGATAATTCACCCCTCCACTTT
TRBV4-2,TRBD1,.,TRBJ1-1,CASSQDTPGQGMRFAFF,TGTGCCAGCAGCCAAGATACGCCGGGACAGGGGATGCGATTCGCTTTCTTT
TRBV7-6,.,.,TRBJ2-2,CASSPRTATGELFF,TGTGCCAGCAGCCCAAGGACAGCCACCGGGGAGCTGTTTTTT
TRBV28,TRBD2,.,TRBJ2-1,CASRRRLAGASYNEQFF,TGTGCCAGCAGACGAAGACTAGCGGGGGCTTCCTACAATGAGCAGTTCTTC
TRBV5-6,TRBD1,.,TRBJ1-2,CASSQTGAGGYTF,TGTGCCAGCAGCCAGACAGGGGCTGGTGGCTACACCTTC
TRBV14,.,.,TRBJ2-1,CASSAQGGLSYNEQFF,TGTGCCAGCAGCGCCCAGGGCGGCCTCTCCTACAATGAGCAGTTCTTC
TRBV7-2,TRBD2,.,TRBJ2-4,CASSHGEGRTKNIQYF,TGTGCCAGCAGCCACGGGGAGGGGAGGACCAAAAACATTCAGTACTTC
TRBV2,.,.,TRBJ1-5,CASSEGQEGDNQPQHF,TGTGCCAGCAGTGAAGGACAGGAGGGTGACAATCAGCCCCAGCATTTT
TRBV27,.,once,TRBJ1-2,CASSLSHLHNYGYTF,TGTGCCAGCAGTTTATCACACCTTCACAACTATGGCTACACCTTC
TRBV29-1,TRBD2,once,TRBJ2-1,CSVVRGLATHEQFF,TGCAGCGTTGTCCGGGGACTAGCGACCCATGAGCAGTTCTTC
TRBV12-3/TRBV12-4,TRBD1,.,TRBJ1-1,CASSPTRAGGRHTEAFF,TGTGCCAGCAGCCCCACGAGGGCAGGGGGCCGGCACACTGAAGCTTTCTTT
TRBV20-1,TRBD2,.,TRBJ2-3,CSAGGLAGGGNPDTQYF,TGCAGTGCTGGGGGACTAGCGGGGGGCGGAAACCCAGATACGCAGTATTTT
TRBV11-3,.,.,TRBJ2-5,CASSLPVVQETQYF,TGTGCCAGCAGCTTACCGGTGGTTCAAGAGACCCAGTACTTC
TRBV20-1,TRBD2,once,TRBJ2-3,CSARDVVAGWESTDTQYF,TGCAGTGCTAGAGATGTGGTAGCGGGGTGGGAGAGCACAGATACGCAGTATTTT
TRBV5-1,.,.,TRBJ2-2,CASSLVVPANTGELFF,TGCGCCAGCAGCTTGGTTGTTCCCGCGAACACCGGGGAGCTGTTTTTT
TRBV29-1,.,.,TRBJ1-4,CSVLGQGEKLFF,TGCAGCGTTTTGGGTCAAGGCGAAAAACTGTTTTTT
TRBV15,TRBD1,.,TRBJ2-1,CATSRGDRGKDEQFF,TGTGCCACCAGCAGAGGGGACAGGGGGAAGGATGAGCAGTTCTTC
TRBV29-1,.,.,TRBJ2-7,CSVADSYEQYF,TGCAGCGTTGCTGATTCCTACGAGCAGTACTTC
TRBV29-1,.,.,TRBJ2-3,CSVRWDGTDTQYF,TGCAGCGTGCGGTGGGACGGCACAGATACGCAGTATTTT
TRBV12-5,.,.,TRBJ1-5,CASGPQTNNQPQHF,TGTGCTAGTGGTCCCCAAACCAACAATCAGCCCCAGCATTTT
TRBV21-1,.,.,TRBJ2-3,CASSSRRGGVTDTQYF,TGTGCCAGCAGCTCCCGGAGGGGGGGGGTCACAGATACGCAGTATTTT
TRBV30,.,.,TRBJ2-4,CACLLAKNIQYF,TGTGCCTGCCTCCTAGCCAAAAACATTCAGTACTTC
TRBV20-1,.,.,TRBJ1-2,CSAKGPQGPYGYTF,TGCAGTGCTAAAGGGCCGCAGGGGCCCTATGGCTACACCTTC
TRBV29-1,.,.,TRBJ1-1,CSAVAGEGLGAFF,TGCAGCGCCGTAGCAGGGGAGGGCCTAGGGGCTTTCTTT
TRBV5-6,.,.,TRBJ2-6,CASSWRGSTGANVLTF,TGTGCCAGCAGCTGGAGGGGGTCTACTGGGGCCAACGTCCTGACTTTC
TRBV28,.,.,TRBJ2-5,CASSPPGDRPPYF,TGTGCCAGCAGTCCCCCAGGTGATCGTCCCCCGTACTTC
TRBV7-9,.,.,TRBJ1-1,CASAPRDMNTEAFF,TGTGCCAGCGCCCCCCGTGACATGAACACTGAAGCTTTCTTT
TRBV19,.,.,TRBJ1-5,CASSAQRYAPQHF,TGTGCCAGTAGTGCGCAACGATACGCGCCCCAGCATTTT